These 16 T cell receptor beta chains originate from one sample sequenced in a study of blood T cell repertoires in COVID-19. Assay: immunoSEQ multiplex PCR; the TCRdb copy retains only in-frame clones and omits some. This repertoire shows about 100,000 clones, approximately 88% found once; its top ten account for over 8.5%. Sequencing was done on a sample of peripheral blood. Source of these receptors: a man aged 80 or over with acute or convalescent COVID-19.

The chain uses TRBV2 and TRBJ1-3, with 8 bases matching TRBD1. The CDR3 extends over 14 amino acids. Trimming removed 7 bases from V and 4 bases from J; junction bases left unmatched: 6. CDR1 is SNHLY, CDR2 FYNNEI, per germline. CDR3 protein: CASKQDRAGNTIYF. CDR3 sequence (DNA): TGTGCCAGCAAACAGGACAGGGCAGGAAACACCATATATTTT.

The CDR3 sequence is CASSLPLAGSSSYEQYF. The CDR3 DNA follows: TGTGCCAGCAGTTTGCCACTAGCGGGTTCAAGCTCCTACGAGCAGTACTTC. The rearrangement links TRBV28 to TRBJ2-7, with 9 bases matching TRBD2. The V gene's germline CDR1 is MDHEN and CDR2 SYDVKM. The CDR3 length is 17 residues. V shed 3 bases, J shed 0 bases, and the junction held 9 bases outside the gene matches. The full variable domain, in which reference TRBV28 and TRBJ2-7 provide the parts outside the CDR3, is DVKVTQSSRYLVKRTGEKVFLECVQDMDHENMFWYRQDPGLGLRLIYFSYDVKMKEKGDIPEGYSVSREKKERFSLILESASTNQTSMYLCASSLPLAGSSSYEQYFGPGTRLTVT.

The chain joins TRBV2 to TRBJ1-1, with D tentatively TRBD1 (6 bases). Trimming shortened V by 4 bases and J by 8 bases, and 14 bases separated the two germline ends. Germline values: CDR1 SNHLY, CDR2 FYNNEI. The CDR3 is made up of 13 amino acids. CDR3 in amino acids: CASSGSDRVEAFF. The CDR3 DNA follows: TGTGCCAGCAGTGGATCGGACAGAGTCGAAGCTTTCTTT.

The chain links TRBV5-1 to TRBJ1-1; D perhaps matches TRBD1 (5 bases). The CDR3 runs to 16 residues. The germline V and J ends were trimmed by 3 bases and 2 bases, with 17 bases remaining between them. Germline assignment: CDR1 SGHRS and CDR2 YFSETQ. The CDR3 here is CASSSWGGVSNTEAFF. The DNA for the CDR3 is TGCGCCAGCAGCTCCTGGGGGGGTGTCAGCAACACTGAAGCTTTCTTT.

The gene calls are TRBV18 and TRBJ2-7; 9 bases line up with TRBD1. Germline V gene sequence: CDR1 KGHSH, CDR2 LQKENI. The trim removed 6 bases at V and 2 bases at J, leaving 8 bases unmatched. This CDR3 comprises 15 residues. The CDR3 DNA reads TGTGCCAGCTCGATGGGACAGGGCCGAACCTACGAGCAGTACTTC. It translates to CASSMGQGRTYEQYF. Combining the CDR3 with reference TRBV18 and TRBJ2-7 gives the whole variable domain NAGVMQNPRHLVRRRGQEARLRCSPMKGHSHVYWYRQLPEEGLKFMVYLQKENIIDESGMPKERFSAEFPKEGPSILRIQQVVRGDSAAYFCASSMGQGRTYEQYFGPGTRLTVT.

The rearrangement joins TRBV2 to TRBJ1-6; unclear D gene. Per the germline V gene, CDR1 is SNHLY and CDR2 is FYNNEI. This CDR3 spans 15 amino acids. V was cut by 4 bases and J by 7 bases, with 14 bases left in between. CDR3 bases: TGTGCCAGCAGTGTCCAATCGGTAAAGAATTCACCCCTCCACTTT. This encodes CASSVQSVKNSPLHF. Full variable domain (rest looked up from reference TRBV2 and TRBJ1-6): EPEVTQTPSHQVTQMGQEVILRCVPISNHLYFYWYRQILGQKVEFLVSFYNNEISEKSEIFDDQFSVERPDGSNFTLKIRSTKLEDSAMYFCASSVQSVKNSPLHFGNGTRLTVT.

The V call is TRBV6-1, the J call TRBJ2-5; 14 bases are a match to TRBD2. The V gene end was trimmed by 4 bases and the J gene end by 4 bases; junction bases not matched to a gene: 11. The CDR3 contains 18 residues. Germline V gene lookup returns CDR1 MNHNS and CDR2 SASEGT. The CDR3: CASSGSTSGGATAETQYF. The CDR3 DNA reads TGTGCCAGCAGTGGTTCGACTAGCGGGGGGGCCACGGCAGAGACCCAGTACTTC.

The chain couples TRBV19 to TRBJ1-4, with 8 positions matching TRBD1. This CDR3 contains 13 residues. Trimming cost V 3 bases and J 8 bases; bases outside gene matches: 2. The germline V gene has CDR1 LNHDA and CDR2 SQIVND (reference sequence). CDR3 DNA: TGTGCCAGTAGTATGACAGGGGAAGAAAAACTGTTTTTT. It encodes CASSMTGEEKLFF.

This chain uses TRBV6-5 with TRBJ2-1; TRBD2 matches at 9 bases. Germline CDR1 MNHEY, CDR2 SVGAGI. V lost 10 bases and J lost 1; bases outside the gene matches: 5. CDR3 size: 14 residues. The CDR3 here is CATQREESYNEQFF. The CDR3 coding sequence is TGTGCCACCCAGCGGGAGGAGTCCTACAATGAGCAGTTCTTC.

The count of this clone is one. The J gene is TRBJ2-5, the V gene TRBV5-6, with 8 bases fitting TRBD2. CDR1 and CDR2 (germline): SGHDT, YYEEEE. The J segment lost 8 bases and the V segment lost 2 bases, leaving 14 bases of the junction unmatched. This CDR3 is built from 16 residues. In DNA, the CDR3 is TGTGCCAGCAGCTTACCTGGACTAGCCGGAACCCTTACCCAGTACTTC. Translation gives CASSLPGLAGTLTQYF.

The V gene is TRBV12-3 or TRBV12-4, the J gene TRBJ1-1; D not certain. V was cut by 5 bases and J by 1 base, with 2 bases left in between. The CDR3 has 11 residues. The DNA for the CDR3 is TGTGCCAGCAGTCAGAACACTGAAGCTTTCTTT. Its translation is CASSQNTEAFF.

This rearrangement joins TRBV7-3 to TRBJ2-3, with D possibly matching TRBD2 (5 bases). The V end lost 5 bases, the J end lost 6 bases, and 12 bases lay between the germline ends. The CDR3 sequence is 13 residues long. Germline lookup yields CDR1 SGHTA and CDR2 FQGTGA. CDR3 nucleotides: TGTGCCAGCAGCCATGGACTTTTGGATACGCAGTATTTT. Translated: CASSHGLLDTQYF.

This chain links TRBV27 with TRBJ2-2; 10 bases agree with TRBD1. Trimming at V came to 6 bases and at J to 4 bases, leaving 11 bases not matched to a gene. There are 17 residues in the CDR3. Germline V gene lookup returns CDR1 MNHEY and CDR2 SMNVEV (reference sequence). CDR3 amino acids: CASRGGRQGAGTGELFF. The CDR3 bases are TGTGCCAGCAGAGGGGGGCGACAGGGGGCCGGCACCGGGGAGCTGTTTTTT.

The J gene is TRBJ2-7, the V gene TRBV6-5; D is possibly TRBD1 (6 bases). There are 15 residues in the CDR3. V lost 6 bases and J lost 0, with 15 bases in between. Per germline, CDR1 MNHEY and CDR2 SVGAGI. DNA of the CDR3: TGTGCCAGCAGCGACGGGACACGGGTCTCCTACGAGCAGTACTTC. This encodes CASSDGTRVSYEQYF.

The chain links TRBV30 to TRBJ2-3; a weak D match, TRBD1 (5 bases). The V gene's germline CDR1 is GTSNPN and CDR2 SVGIG (reference sequence). V lost 5 bases, J lost 6 bases, and 21 bases lay in between. This CDR3 region has 15 residues. CDR3 protein: CAWAQATRVMDTQYF. In nucleotides, the CDR3 is TGTGCCTGGGCACAGGCGACCCGAGTTATGGATACGCAGTATTTT.

The CDR3 nucleotides are TGTGCCATCAGTGACGCCGGGACTAGAATCACAGATACGCAGTATTTT. It is translated as CAISDAGTRITDTQYF. This sequence joins TRBV10-3 and TRBJ2-3; 8 bases are a match to TRBD2. The germline V gene encodes CDR1 ENHRY and CDR2 SYGVKD. The CDR3 loop spans 16 amino acids. Trimming took 3 bases from V and 2 from J; bases not matched to a gene: 7.